Below, one TCR beta chain is given with its context. The sample originates from a study of blood T cell repertoires in COVID-19. The overall study: Donors in the United States, Italy and Spain gave samples during acute or convalescent COVID-19. In each case, the material was cDNA or gDNA derived from T cells, B-cell-depleted T cells, or PBMCs.

As originally analysed: Estimation of nucleated cell counts relied on the amplification of reference gene primers. The protocol was immunoSEQ multiplex PCR, while the TCRdb copy is restricted to in-frame clones and leaves out a portion. Clone size and the V and J calls come from that table; the DNA yielded D and trimming. The profile shows approximately 150,000 clones, 82% of them singletons. The CDR3 runs 13 residues. The germline V and J ends were trimmed by 5 bases and 4 bases, with 11 bases remaining between them. Germline lookup yields CDR1 SGHTA and CDR2 FQGNSA. Sequences were obtained from peripheral blood. The receptor's source is a human donor with acute or convalescent COVID-19. The donor label of this sample is uncertain. V and J are TRBV7-2 and TRBJ1-2; the D is unclear. The CDR3 region has the DNA TGTGCCAGCAGCCCCGCAGCGCCCTATGGCTACACCTTC. The encoded protein is CASSPAAPYGYTF.